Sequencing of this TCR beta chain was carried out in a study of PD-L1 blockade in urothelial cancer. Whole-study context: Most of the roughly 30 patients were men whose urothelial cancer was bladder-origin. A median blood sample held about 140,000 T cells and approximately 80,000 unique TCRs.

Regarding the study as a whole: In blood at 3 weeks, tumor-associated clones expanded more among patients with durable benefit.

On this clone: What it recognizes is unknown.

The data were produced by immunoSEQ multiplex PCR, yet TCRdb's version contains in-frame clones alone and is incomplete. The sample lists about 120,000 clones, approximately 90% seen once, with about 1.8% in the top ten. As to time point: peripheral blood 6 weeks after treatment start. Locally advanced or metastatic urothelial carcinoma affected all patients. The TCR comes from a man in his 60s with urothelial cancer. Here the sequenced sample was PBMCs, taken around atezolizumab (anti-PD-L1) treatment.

DNA of the CDR3: TGTGCCAGCAGTCCCGGGCTAGCGGGAGGCCCCCAGTTCTTC. Protein product: CASSPGLAGGPQFF. The chain uses TRBV6-6 and TRBJ2-1, with TRBD2 matching 11 bases. Trimming at V came to 5 bases and at J to 13 bases, leaving 10 bases not matched to a gene. The CDR3 loop spans 14 amino acids. Germline CDR1 MNHNY, CDR2 SVGAGI (reference sequence).